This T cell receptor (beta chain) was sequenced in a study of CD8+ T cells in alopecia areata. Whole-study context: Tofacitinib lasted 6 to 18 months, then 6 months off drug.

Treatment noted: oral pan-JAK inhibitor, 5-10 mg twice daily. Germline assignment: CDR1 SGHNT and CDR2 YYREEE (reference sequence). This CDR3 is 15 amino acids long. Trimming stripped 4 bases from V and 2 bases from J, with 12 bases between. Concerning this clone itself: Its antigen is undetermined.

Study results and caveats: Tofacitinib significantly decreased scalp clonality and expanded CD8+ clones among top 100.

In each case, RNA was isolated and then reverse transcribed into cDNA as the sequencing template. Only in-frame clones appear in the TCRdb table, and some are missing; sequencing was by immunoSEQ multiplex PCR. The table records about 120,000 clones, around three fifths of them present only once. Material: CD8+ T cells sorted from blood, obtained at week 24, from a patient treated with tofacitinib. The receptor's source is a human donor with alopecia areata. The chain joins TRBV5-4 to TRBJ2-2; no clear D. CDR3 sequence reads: CASSQETDNTGELFF. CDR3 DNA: TGTGCCAGCAGCCAAGAAACCGATAACACCGGGGAGCTGTTTTTT.